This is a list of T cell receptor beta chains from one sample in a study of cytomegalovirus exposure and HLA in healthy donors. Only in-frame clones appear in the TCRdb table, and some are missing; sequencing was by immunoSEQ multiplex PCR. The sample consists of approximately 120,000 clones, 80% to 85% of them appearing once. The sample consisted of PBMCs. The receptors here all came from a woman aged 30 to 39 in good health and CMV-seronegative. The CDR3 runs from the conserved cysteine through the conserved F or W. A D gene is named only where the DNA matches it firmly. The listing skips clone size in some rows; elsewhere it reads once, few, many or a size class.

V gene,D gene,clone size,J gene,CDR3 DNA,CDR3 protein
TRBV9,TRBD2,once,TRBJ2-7,TGTGCCAGCAGCGCTTGGACTAGCGGGATTGACGAGCAGTACTTC,CASSAWTSGIDEQYF
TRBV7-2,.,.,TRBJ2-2,TGTGCCAGCAGTTTCAGCACCGGGGAGCTGTTTTTT,CASSFSTGELFF
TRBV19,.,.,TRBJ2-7,TGTGCCAGTAGTATAGGTCACGGGACTCACGAGCAGTACTTC,CASSIGHGTHEQYF
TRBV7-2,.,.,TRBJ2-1,TGTGCCAGCAGCTTACCCTATAGTGAGCAGTTCTTC,CASSLPYSEQFF
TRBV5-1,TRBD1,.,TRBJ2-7,TGCGCCAGCAGCTTGGCAGGGGGCGAGTACGAGCAGTACTTC,CASSLAGGEYEQYF
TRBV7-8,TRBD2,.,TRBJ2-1,TGTGCCAGCAGCCGGAAGCGGGAGGACATATACAATGAGCAGTTCTTC,CASSRKREDIYNEQFF
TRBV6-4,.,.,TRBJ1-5,TGTGCCAGCAGTGACCGGACACTTAGCAATCAGCCCCAGCATTTT,CASSDRTLSNQPQHF
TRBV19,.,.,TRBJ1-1,TGTGCCAGTAAGGTCGGGGGAAGGAACACTGAAGCTTTCTTT,CASKVGGRNTEAFF
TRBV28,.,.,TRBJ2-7,TGTGCCAGCGGGGGGGAGAGGGGGGTGGCTTCCTACGAGCAGTACTTC,CASGGERGVASYEQYF
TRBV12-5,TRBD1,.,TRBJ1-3,TGTGCTAGTGGTTTGTCGACAGGGGGAAACACCATATATTTT,CASGLSTGGNTIYF
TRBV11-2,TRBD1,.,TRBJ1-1,TGTGCCAGCAGCTTCAGACAGGGAGGATCTGAAGCTTTCTTT,CASSFRQGGSEAFF
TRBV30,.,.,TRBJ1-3,TGTGCCTGGAGTTCACTGGGGCACACCATATATTTT,CAWSSLGHTIYF
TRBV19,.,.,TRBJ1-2,TGTGCCAGTAGTATTGGGTTCGGGGGAGGCTACACCTTC,CASSIGFGGGYTF
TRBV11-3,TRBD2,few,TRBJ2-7,TGTGCCATCCGGACTAGTTGGGAGCGGGAGCAGTACTTC,CAIRTSWEREQYF
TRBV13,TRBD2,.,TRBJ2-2,TGTGCCAGCAGCTCCAGCGGGAGGGGGTCCGGGGAGCTGTTTTTT,CASSSSGRGSGELFF
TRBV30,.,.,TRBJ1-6,TGTGCCTGGAGTGTAAAGGGGGATAATTCACCCCTCCACTTT,CAWSVKGDNSPLHF
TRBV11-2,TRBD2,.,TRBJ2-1,TGTGCCAGCAGGGGCGCGGGGAGGGGCAATGAGCAGTTCTTC,CASRGAGRGNEQFF
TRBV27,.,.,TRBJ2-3,TGTGCCAGCAGTTTTACAGGGCAAGCGGATACGCAGTATTTT,CASSFTGQADTQYF
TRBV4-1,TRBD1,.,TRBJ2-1,TGCGCCAGCAGCCAAGGGGGACAGAGCTCCTACAATGAGCAGTTCTTC,CASSQGGQSSYNEQFF
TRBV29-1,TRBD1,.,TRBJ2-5,TGCAGCGTCCGGGACAGGGAGGGCCTTTCGTACTTC,CSVRDREGLSYF
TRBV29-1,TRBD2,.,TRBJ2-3,TGCAGCGTTGCTGCCGGGACTAGGATGGTGACAGATACGCAGTATTTT,CSVAAGTRMVTDTQYF
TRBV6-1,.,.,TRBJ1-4,TGTGCCAGCAGTGTGGGAGAGGAAAGGGAAAAACTGTTTTTT,CASSVGEEREKLFF
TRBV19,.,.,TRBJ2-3,TGTGCCAGTAGTCCGACCCCCCTCAGGACAGATACGCAGTATTTT,CASSPTPLRTDTQYF
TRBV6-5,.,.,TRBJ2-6,TGTGCCAGCAGCCCTCTAGCATCAGGGGCCAACGTCCTGACTTTC,CASSPLASGANVLTF
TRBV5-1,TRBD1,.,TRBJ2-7,TGCGCCAGCAGGAGGGACAGCTACTACGAGCAGTACTTC,CASRRDSYYEQYF
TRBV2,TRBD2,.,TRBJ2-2,TGTGCCAGCAAAGCGGGAAGGAACACCGGGGAGCTGTTTTTT,CASKAGRNTGELFF
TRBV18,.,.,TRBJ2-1,TGTGCCAGCTCACCATCTATCTACAATGAGCAGTTCTTC,CASSPSIYNEQFF
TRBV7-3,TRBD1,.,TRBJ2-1,TGTGCCAGCAGCTTTGACAGGGCCAGCTACAATGAGCAGTTCTTC,CASSFDRASYNEQFF
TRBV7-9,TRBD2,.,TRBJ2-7,TGTGCCAGCAGCCCCGGGCTAGCGGGGTACTACGAGCAGTACTTC,CASSPGLAGYYEQYF
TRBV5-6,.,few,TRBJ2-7,TGTGCCAGCAGCTTGGCTAGCGACTACTACGAGCAGTACTTC,CASSLASDYYEQYF
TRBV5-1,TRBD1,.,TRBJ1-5,TGCGCCAGCAGCCCCGGGACAGGGAGTGATCAGCCCCAGCATTTT,CASSPGTGSDQPQHF
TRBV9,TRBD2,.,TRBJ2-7,TGTGCCAGCAGCTCCGGCGGGGGGGCCTACGAGCAGTACTTC,CASSSGGGAYEQYF
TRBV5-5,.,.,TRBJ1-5,TGTGCCAGCAGCTTGACGGGGAGTAGCAATCAGCCCCAGCATTTT,CASSLTGSSNQPQHF
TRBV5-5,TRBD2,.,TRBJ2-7,TGTGCCAGCAGCTTGGTGTCGGGAGGAGTGGAGGAGCAGTACTTC,CASSLVSGGVEEQYF
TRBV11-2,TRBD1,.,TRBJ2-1,TGTGCCAGCAGCCGAGGACAGGACTACAATGAGCAGTTCTTC,CASSRGQDYNEQFF
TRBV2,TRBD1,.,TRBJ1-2,TGTGCCAGCTATAGGGACAGGGGGTATTCGAACTATGGCTACACCTTC,CASYRDRGYSNYGYTF
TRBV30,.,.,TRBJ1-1,TGTGCCTGGAGCGTGAAGGGAGAATGGACTGAAGCTTTCTTT,CAWSVKGEWTEAFF
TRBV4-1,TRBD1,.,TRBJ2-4,TGCGCCAGCAGCCAGCCCGGGACAGGGAGGAGGCACATTCAGTACTTC,CASSQPGTGRRHIQYF
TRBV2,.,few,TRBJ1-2,TGTGCCAGCAGTGCCCCGTCCGGGGAGTCCCATGGCTACACCTTC,CASSAPSGESHGYTF
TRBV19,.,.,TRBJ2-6,TGTGCCAGTAGTGATTTGGACAGTTCTGGGGCCAACGTCCTGACTTTC,CASSDLDSSGANVLTF
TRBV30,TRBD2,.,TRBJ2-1,TGTGCCTGGAGAGCTAGCGGGGGCTACAATGAGCAGTTCTTC,CAWRASGGYNEQFF
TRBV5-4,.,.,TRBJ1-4,TGTGCCAGCAGCACTCAACAGGGAGTCAATGAAAAACTGTTTTTT,CASSTQQGVNEKLFF
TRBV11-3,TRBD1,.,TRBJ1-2,TGTGCCAGCAGCGAGCCAAGCTGGACAGGACGGAATGGCTACACCTTC,CASSEPSWTGRNGYTF
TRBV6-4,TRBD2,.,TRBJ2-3,TGTGCCAGCAGTGACGGATCCGCGGGGGGGCAAGATACGCAGTATTTT,CASSDGSAGGQDTQYF
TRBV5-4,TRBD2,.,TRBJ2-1,TGTGCCAGCAGCTTGGCGCAGGGGACTAGCGGGATGTTCTTC,CASSLAQGTSGMFF